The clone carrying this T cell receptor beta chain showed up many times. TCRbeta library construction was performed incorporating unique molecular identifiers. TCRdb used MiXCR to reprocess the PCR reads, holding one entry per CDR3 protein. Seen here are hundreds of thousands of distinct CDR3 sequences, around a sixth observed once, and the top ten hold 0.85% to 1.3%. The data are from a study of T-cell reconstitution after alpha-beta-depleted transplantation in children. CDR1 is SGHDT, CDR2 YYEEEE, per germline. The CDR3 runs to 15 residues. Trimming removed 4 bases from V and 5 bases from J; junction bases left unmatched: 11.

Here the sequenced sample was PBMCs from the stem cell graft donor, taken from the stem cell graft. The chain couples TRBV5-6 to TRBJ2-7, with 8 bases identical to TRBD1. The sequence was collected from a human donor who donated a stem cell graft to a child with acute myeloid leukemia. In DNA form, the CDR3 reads TGTGCCAGCAGCCAATCCGGGACAGGAACCCACGAGCAGTACTTC. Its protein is CASSQSGTGTHEQYF.